The next 19 T cell receptor beta chains were all read from a single sample in a study of CD8+CD57+ T cells in acquired aplastic anemia. TCR beta VDJ and CDR3 profiles were obtained from a genomic DNA template. From the reads, TCRdb called clonotypes with MiXCR, one entry per CDR3 protein. The table includes approximately 200,000 distinct CDR3 sequences, over 60% detected once. The specimen sequenced was sorted CD4+, CD8+, or CD8+CD57+ T cells (not recorded which) from PBMCs. The receptor set was obtained from a human donor with severe aplastic anemia or a healthy control (not recorded which).

The chain combines TRBV7-8 with TRBJ2-5; the D is unclear. Germline V gene sequence: CDR1 SGHVS, CDR2 FQNEAQ. V lost 3 bases, J lost 5 bases, and 13 bases lay in between. This CDR3 contains 14 residues. The CDR3 coding sequence is TGTGCCAGCAGCTTTGGGTCCGTCCGGGAGACCCAGTACTTC. Translated: CASSFGSVRETQYF.

Concerning this clonotype itself: Its ends do not fully match the called genes, so a read error is possible. The rearrangement links TRBV2 to TRBJ2-3; TRBD1 agrees at 7 bases. Germline CDR1 reads SNHLY; CDR2 reads FYNNEI. The CDR3 is 15 residues long. CDR3: CSSRGTPPSTDTQYF. In DNA, the CDR3 is TGTTCCAGCAGGGGGACGCCACCCTCCACAGATACGCAGTATTTT.

The rearrangement uses TRBV6-5 and TRBJ2-7, with D hard to call. Per germline, CDR1 MNHEY and CDR2 SVGAGI. This CDR3 is 13 amino acids long. Trimming took 0 bases from V and 7 from J, leaving 10 bases between them. CDR3 in amino acids: CASSYSNGIEQYF. The CDR3 nucleotides are TGTGCCAGCAGTTACTCTAATGGGATTGAGCAGTACTTC.

The chain joins TRBV2 to TRBJ1-2; D is uncertain. Trimming pared 6 bases from V and 4 bases from J, leaving 12 bases between. Germline-derived CDR1 and CDR2 are SNHLY and FYNNEI. The CDR3 covers 13 residues. The CDR3 DNA is TGTGCCAGCAGGGGAGATGCCGGCTATGGCTACACCTTC. This translates into CASRGDAGYGYTF.

With respect to this clonotype: Its ends do not fully match the called genes, so a read error is possible. This sequence joins TRBV19 and TRBJ1-5; the D gene is possibly TRBD1 (5 bases). This CDR3 comprises 15 residues. Germline CDR1 is LNHDA and CDR2 is SQIVND (reference sequence). CDR3 in DNA: TGTGCCAGTATCGACGTGGGGGGTAGCAACCAGCCCCAGCATTTT. This codes for CASIDVGGSNQPQHF.

Note on this clonotype: This CDR3 fails to terminate in the conserved phenylalanine or tryptophan, so it likely reflects a read error. The chain carries TRBV19 and TRBJ1-6; possibly TRBD1 for D (5 bases). The V gene's germline CDR1 is LNHDA and CDR2 SQIVND (reference sequence). Trimming shortened V by 7 bases and J by 10 bases, and 23 bases separated the two germline ends. The CDR3 extends over 16 amino acids. CDR3 amino acids: CASTTLGGGLGSPLHS. The CDR3 nucleotides are TGTGCCAGTACCACGTTAGGCGGGGGACTAGGCTCACCCCTCCACTCT.

This chain links TRBV5-1 with TRBJ1-6; D not certain. CDR1 is SGHRS, CDR2 YFSETQ, per germline. CDR3 length: 16 residues. V dropped 5 bases and J dropped 0 bases, with 12 bases sitting between them. CDR3 amino acids: CASRWERTSYNSPLHF. The CDR3 DNA sequence: TGCGCCAGCAGATGGGAGAGGACCTCCTATAATTCACCCCTCCACTTT.

The sample holds many counts of this clonotype. The V call is TRBV11-1, the J call TRBJ2-1, with TRBD2 as a possible D gene (7 bases). The CDR3 sequence is 16 residues long. The V and J ends lost 7 bases and 2 bases respectively, with 18 bases between them. CDR1 SGHAT and CDR2 FQDESV come from the germline V gene (reference sequence). The CDR3: CASTLGRGGTYNEQFF. CDR3 nucleotide sequence: TGTGCCAGCACCCTAGGCCGCGGGGGCACCTACAATGAGCAGTTCTTC.

The sample holds many counts of this clonotype. The chain is built from TRBV19 and TRBJ2-7; the D is unclear. V lost 5 bases, J lost 1 base, and 9 bases lay in between. This CDR3 contains 13 residues. Germline loops: CDR1 LNHDA, CDR2 SQIVND (reference sequence). This CDR3 is CASSPAPSYEQYF. Here the CDR3 DNA reads TGTGCCAGTAGTCCAGCCCCTTCCTACGAGCAGTACTTC.

This clonotype was seen just once. The chain joins TRBV19 to TRBJ2-7; D tentatively fits TRBD1 or TRBD2 (5 bases each). Trimming cost V 5 bases and J 5 bases, with 10 bases left between them. Germline CDR1 LNHDA, CDR2 SQIVND (reference sequence). CDR3 length: 12 residues. CDR3 nucleotide sequence: TGTGCCAGTAGTCCTAGGGACGACGAGCAGTACTTC. As protein: CASSPRDDEQYF.

This sequence joins TRBV20-1 and TRBJ2-3, with unresolved D. The CDR3 has 18 residues. V lost 7 bases and J 2 bases, leaving 28 bases between the germline ends. CDR1 is DFQATT, CDR2 SNEGSKA, per germline (reference sequence). In DNA, the CDR3 is TGCAGTGTTCCCCCTAGTAGGCACGCCACCTCCCTCACAGATACGCAGTATTTT. Its translation: CSVPPSRHATSLTDTQYF.

The chain has TRBV7-2 and TRBJ2-1; D is undetermined. CDR1 is SGHTA, CDR2 FQGNSA, per germline. The CDR3 loop spans 14 amino acids. The ends were cut back, 5 bases at V and 6 bases at J, with 14 bases in the middle. DNA for the CDR3: TGTGCCAGCAGCCTCGACTGGGTGAGCAATGAGCAGTTCTTC. This encodes CASSLDWVSNEQFF.

This chain links TRBV24-1 with TRBJ1-1; D ambiguous. The germline CDR1 and CDR2 sequences are KGHDR and SFDVKD. The CDR3 runs 11 residues. V gave up 5 bases and J gave up 6 bases, with 6 bases separating them. The CDR3 region is CATSVGAEAFF. Written as DNA, the CDR3 is TGTGCCACCAGTGTTGGAGCTGAAGCTTTCTTT.

This clonotype was observed a single time. This rearrangement joins TRBV2 to TRBJ2-5; tentatively, D is TRBD1 (5 bases). In germline, CDR1 is SNHLY, CDR2 FYNNEI. The CDR3 contains 14 residues. V was clipped by 6 bases and J by 0 bases, with 11 bases between them. Here the CDR3 DNA reads TGTGCCAGCAGGGCCAACAGGCACCAAGAGACCCAGTACTTC. Residues: CASRANRHQETQYF.

The chain has TRBV7-8 and TRBJ2-3, with 8 bases aligning to TRBD2. This CDR3 comprises 15 residues. Germline CDR1 is SGHVS and CDR2 is FQNEAQ. The V gene end was trimmed by 6 bases and the J gene end by 2 bases; junction bases not matched to a gene: 7. CDR3 nucleotide sequence: TGTGCCAGCAGACCTAGCGGGCGTAACACAGATACGCAGTATTTT. It codes for CASRPSGRNTDTQYF.

In its sample, this clonotype was seen once. One end of the junction is discordant with germline, which a read error may explain. The V call is TRBV7-9, the J call TRBJ2-5, with 11 bases lining up with TRBD1. The CDR3 extends over 17 amino acids. Germline loops: CDR1 SEHNR, CDR2 FQNEAQ (reference sequence). The CDR3 DNA reads as TGTGCTAGCAGCCCTACGTTCGGACAGGGGGCTACAGAGACCCAGTACTTC. This codes for CASSPTFGQGATETQYF.

The CDR3 nucleotides read TGCAGTGCTAGGAGGCTGGAGGTCCCCTACGAGCAGTACTTC. The encoded protein is CSARRLEVPYEQYF. This chain uses TRBV20-1 with TRBJ2-7; maybe TRBD2 (5 bases). This CDR3 has 14 amino acids. Germline CDR1 reads DFQATT; CDR2 reads SNEGSKA (reference sequence). V lost 3 bases and J lost 2, with 14 bases in between.

Ten or more counts support this clonotype. The gene calls are TRBV15 and TRBJ1-6; D is undetermined. The V end was cut by 0 bases, the J end by 12 bases, with 21 bases between. The CDR3 sequence is 17 residues long. Germline-derived CDR1 and CDR2 are LNHNV and YYDKDF (reference sequence). The CDR3 DNA is TGTGCCACCAGCAGAGACTTGGAGGAAGCCGTAATTCAACCCCTCCACTTT. This encodes CATSRDLEEAVIQPLHF.

The V call is TRBV29-1, the J call TRBJ2-7, with D unresolved. This CDR3 region has 13 residues. V lost 8 bases, J lost 0 bases, and 14 bases lay in between. CDR1 is SQVTM, CDR2 ANQGSEA, per germline. CDR3 bases: TGCAGCTCGAACCAGCAAGGCTCCTACGAGCAGTACTTC. This gives the protein CSSNQQGSYEQYF.